The entry that follows covers one T cell receptor (beta chain) sequence. The antigen remains undetermined. The data originate from a study of beta chain features in type 1 diabetes. Study-wide results and caveats: Compared with healthy donors, patients appeared to share more similar naive, central memory and regulatory TCRB repertoires. Cells with high TCR expression could be over-represented when cDNA is sequenced.

Expressed TCRB transcripts were sequenced because the entire RNA isolate underwent reverse transcription. Sequenced by immunoSEQ multiplex PCR; TCRdb stores in-frame clones only, minus some. The sample has 150,000 to 200,000 clones, less than 15% seen once. This CDR3 comprises 16 residues. The germline V and J ends were trimmed by 0 bases and 4 bases, with 15 bases remaining between them. Germline V lookup: CDR1 MNHEY, CDR2 SVGAGI. This receptor was identified in a woman aged 18-30 years in good health. The chain employs TRBV6-5 and TRBJ1-2; weak D call: TRBD1 (5 bases). The source material was central memory CD4+ T cells from blood. The CDR3 loop reads CASSYSKQVKAYGYTF. The CDR3 nucleotides are TGTGCCAGCAGTTACTCGAAACAGGTCAAAGCCTATGGCTACACCTTC.